Below, 32 T cell receptor beta chains from the same sample are listed, as sequenced in a study of OX40 agonist ivuxolimab in advanced cancers. Clones were sequenced by immunoSEQ multiplex PCR, and TCRdb holds only the in-frame ones, with some missing. The data show tens of thousands of clones, 60% to 85% seen once. The starting material was CD4+ or CD8+ T cells sorted from blood, obtained in a trial of the OX40 agonist ivuxolimab. These receptors all come from an adult with an advanced solid tumor such as melanoma, head and neck, liver or kidney cancer.

CDR3 in amino acids: CASSLQNMNTEAFF. CDR3 nucleotide sequence: TGTGCCAGTAGTTTACAGAATATGAACACTGAAGCTTTCTTT. The rearrangement uses TRBV19 and TRBJ1-1; no reliable D call. The V and J ends lost 5 bases and 0 bases respectively, with 10 bases between them. CDR1 and CDR2 from the germline V gene are LNHDA and SQIVND (reference sequence). The CDR3 is 14 amino acids. Full variable domain (rest looked up from reference TRBV19 and TRBJ1-1): DGGITQSPKYLFRKEGQNVTLSCEQNLNHDAMYWYRQDPGQGLRLIYYSQIVNDFQKGDIAEGYSVSREKKESFPLTVTSAQKNPTAFYLCASSLQNMNTEAFFGQGTRLTVV.

CDR3 nucleotides: TGTGCCAGCAATAGGGGACTAGCGGGCACCGGGGAGCTGTTTTTT. This codes for CASNRGLAGTGELFF. V usage is TRBV6-6 and J usage is TRBJ2-2, with 12 bases that match TRBD2. Germline CDR1 MNHNY, CDR2 SVGAGI (reference sequence). This CDR3 has 15 residues. Trimming cost V 7 bases and J 4 bases; bases outside gene matches: 4.

V gene TRBV5-1 combines with J gene TRBJ2-3; 13 bases map to TRBD2. In germline, CDR1 is SGHRS, CDR2 YFSETQ. The ends lost 4 bases at V and 6 bases at J; junction bases unmatched: 8. There are 16 residues in the CDR3. Here the CDR3 DNA reads TGCGCCAGCAGCATAGGACTAGCGGGAGAAGGGGATACGCAGTATTTT. Translation gives CASSIGLAGEGDTQYF.

V and J are TRBV9 and TRBJ1-2; the match to TRBD1 covers 7 bases. Germline V CDR1 and CDR2: SGDLS, YYNGEE. The CDR3 is 12 amino acids. V lost 3 bases, J lost 5 bases, and 1 base stayed unmatched. The CDR3 region has the DNA TGTGCCAGCAGCGCAGGGGGTTATGGCTACACCTTC. It translates to CASSAGGYGYTF. The full variable domain, in which reference TRBV9 and TRBJ1-2 provide the parts outside the CDR3, is DSGVTQTPKHLITATGQRVTLRCSPRSGDLSVYWYQQSLDQGLQFLIQYYNGEERAKGNILERFSAQQFPDLHSELNLSSLELGDSALYFCASSAGGYGYTFGSGTRLTVV.

The genes are TRBV28 and TRBJ2-1; D possibly corresponds to TRBD2 (6 bases). CDR1 is MDHEN and CDR2 is SYDVKM in the germline V gene. Trimming left V 8 bases short and J 8 bases short, with 19 bases between. The CDR3 contains 14 residues. The CDR3 nucleotides read TGTGCCAGCGTGACTAGATCCGGTCAGGATGAGCAGTTCTTC. As protein: CASVTRSGQDEQFF.

This clone was found once. The genes are TRBV28 and TRBJ2-5, with a tentative D call TRBD2 (5 bases). The V end lost 2 bases, the J end lost 3 bases, and 13 bases lay between the germline ends. The CDR3 contains 15 residues. Germline V gene lookup returns CDR1 MDHEN and CDR2 SYDVKM. CDR3 in amino acids: CASSLGSDSEETQYF. The CDR3 nucleotides are TGTGCCAGCAGTTTAGGGTCGGACTCGGAAGAGACCCAGTACTTC.

The CDR3 loop is CASTGQTYEQYF. The CDR3 nucleotides read TGTGCCAGCACGGGACAGACCTACGAGCAGTACTTC. The chain is built from TRBV7-9 and TRBJ2-7, with TRBD1 matching over 7 bases. V shed 7 bases and J 2 bases; nucleotides not matched to a gene: 2. Germline V lookup: CDR1 SEHNR, CDR2 FQNEAQ (reference sequence). The CDR3 totals 12 residues.

This clone was detected only once. The rearrangement links TRBV10-3 to TRBJ2-5; D ambiguous. V was pared by 2 bases and J by 5 bases, with 12 bases between. This CDR3 is built from 14 residues. The germline CDR1 and CDR2 sequences are ENHRY and SYGVKD. CDR3 sequence (DNA): TGTGCCATCAGTGAGGCTGGGGATCGGGAGACCCAGTACTTC. It encodes CAISEAGDRETQYF.

The chain carries TRBV6-5 and TRBJ2-7; D gene unclear. The CDR3 is 14 residues long. Trimming removed 0 bases from V and 3 bases from J, with 9 bases in between. Germline V lookup: CDR1 MNHEY, CDR2 SVGAGI. The CDR3: CASSYSSRFYEQYF. The CDR3 DNA follows: TGTGCCAGCAGTTACTCGAGCAGGTTCTACGAGCAGTACTTC.

This chain uses TRBV19 with TRBJ2-7; the match to TRBD1 covers 11 bases. In germline, CDR1 is LNHDA, CDR2 SQIVND (reference sequence). The CDR3 consists of 16 residues. The V and J ends lost 6 bases and 1 base, in that order; junction bases with no gene match: 8. This chain's CDR3 is CASSLDRDRGSYEQYF. CDR3 nucleotide sequence: TGTGCCAGTAGCTTAGACCGGGACAGGGGGTCCTACGAGCAGTACTTC.

The V and J genes are TRBV15 and TRBJ2-1; D is unclear. Trimming left V 0 bases short and J 0 bases short, with 6 bases between. In germline, CDR1 is LNHNV, CDR2 YYDKDF (reference sequence). This CDR3 has 15 amino acids. The CDR3 nucleotides are TGTGCCACCAGCAGAGATCCGGGCTCCTACAATGAGCAGTTCTTC. Its translation: CATSRDPGSYNEQFF.

The V gene is TRBV7-2, the J gene TRBJ2-7; TRBD2 matches at 7 bases. Trimming cost V 5 bases and J 7 bases; bases outside gene matches: 8. The CDR3 length is 13 residues. Germline V gene sequence: CDR1 SGHTA, CDR2 FQGNSA. As DNA, the CDR3 is TGTGCCAGCAGCCCGGGACTACCGGGGGAGCAGTACTTC. It codes for CASSPGLPGEQYF.

In its sample, this clone was seen many times. This chain uses TRBV27 with TRBJ1-2; TRBD1 is a possible D gene (6 bases). Trimming removed 6 bases from V and 6 bases from J, with 14 bases in between. This CDR3 comprises 13 residues. Per germline, CDR1 MNHEY and CDR2 SMNVEV (reference sequence). Here the CDR3 reads CASSREGVDGYTF. The CDR3 DNA is TGTGCCAGCAGCAGGGAGGGGGTCGATGGCTACACCTTC.

V gene TRBV5-1 combines with J gene TRBJ1-1; D is possibly TRBD1 (5 bases). Germline V CDR1 and CDR2: SGHRS, YFSETQ. V lost 4 bases and J 1 base, leaving 11 bases between the germline ends. CDR3 length: 14 residues. The CDR3 region is CASSQGTANTEAFF. The CDR3 nucleotides read TGCGCCAGCAGCCAAGGGACGGCGAACACTGAAGCTTTCTTT.

The V gene is TRBV7-3, the J gene TRBJ2-7; D is tentatively TRBD1 or TRBD2 (5 bases each). The V end was cut by 5 bases, the J end by 5 bases, with 19 bases between. CDR1 is SGHTA, CDR2 FQGTGA, per germline. This CDR3 spans 15 amino acids. As DNA, the CDR3 is TGTGCCAGCAGCCTCAACGGGCGAGGGGACCACGAGCAGTACTTC. This codes for CASSLNGRGDHEQYF.

The rearrangement links TRBV4-3 to TRBJ2-5; D uncertain. The CDR3 is made up of 17 amino acids. V was clipped by 0 bases and J by 5 bases, with 19 bases between them. Germline V lookup: CDR1 LGHNA, CDR2 YSLEER. The CDR3 sequence is CASSQDRFHGSGETQYF. The CDR3 DNA reads TGCGCCAGCAGCCAAGATAGATTCCATGGGTCCGGGGAGACCCAGTACTTC.

This clone was detected only a few times. V is TRBV21-1 and J is TRBJ2-6. TRBV21-1 is noted as a pseudogene. The CDR3 has 16 residues. The CDR3 region has the DNA TGTGCCAGCAGCAAAGCAGCCAGCTCTGGGGCCAACGTCCTGACTTTC. It yields the protein CASSKAASSGANVLTF.

The chain links TRBV7-3 to TRBJ2-3; a weak D match, TRBD2 (5 bases). Germline V gene data show CDR1 as SGHTA and CDR2 as FQGTGA. The CDR3 runs 15 residues. The V and J ends lost 2 bases and 2 bases respectively, with 11 bases between them. The CDR3 nucleotides read TGTGCCAGCAGCTTACGAGGGTCAGTCACAGATACGCAGTATTTT. This gives the protein CASSLRGSVTDTQYF.

The chain uses TRBV7-9 and TRBJ2-1, with TRBD2 matching over 11 bases. Germline CDR1 is SEHNR and CDR2 is FQNEAQ (reference sequence). With V trimmed by 6 bases and J by 4 bases, 8 bases remained unmatched. The CDR3 runs to 16 residues. The CDR3 reads CASRLTGTSGYNEQFF. For the CDR3, the DNA is TGTGCCAGCAGACTGACCGGGACTAGCGGTTACAATGAGCAGTTCTTC. Together with reference TRBV7-9 and TRBJ2-1, the CDR3 gives the full variable domain: DTGVSQNPRHKITKRGQNVTFRCDPISEHNRLYWYRQTLGQGPEFLTYFQNEAQLEKSRLLSDRFSAERPKGSFSTLEIQRTEQGDSAMYLCASRLTGTSGYNEQFFGPGTRLTVL.

The CDR3: CASSPPTSGPYEQYF. CDR3 DNA sequence: TGTGCCAGCAGCCCCCCGACTAGCGGGCCCTACGAGCAGTACTTC. The V and J genes are TRBV9 and TRBJ2-7, with 10 bases that match TRBD2. CDR1 is SGDLS and CDR2 is YYNGEE in the germline V gene. After removal of 4 bases from V and 2 bases from J, the junction contained 6 bases not matched to a gene. The CDR3 extends over 15 amino acids.

This clone was seen a single time. The CDR3 region is CATSREAASSYNSPLHF. CDR3 sequence (DNA): TGTGCCACCAGCAGAGAGGCGGCGAGCTCCTATAATTCACCCCTCCACTTT. The J gene is TRBJ1-6, the V gene TRBV15; D unclear. Trimming shortened V by 0 bases and J by 0 bases, and 9 bases separated the two germline ends. The CDR3 totals 17 residues. Germline CDR1 and CDR2: LNHNV and YYDKDF (reference sequence).

The chain links TRBV4-2 to TRBJ1-1, with 8 bases matching TRBD1. The CDR3 extends over 14 amino acids. Germline V gene lookup returns CDR1 LGHNA and CDR2 YNFKEQ. Trimming removed 5 bases from V and 4 bases from J; junction bases left unmatched: 6. The CDR3 spells CASSNGQGVTEAFF. The CDR3 DNA follows: TGTGCCAGCAGCAACGGACAGGGAGTCACTGAAGCTTTCTTT.

The rearrangement links TRBV27 to TRBJ2-7, with no clear D. The V end lost 0 bases, the J end lost 1 base, and 10 bases lay between the germline ends. Looked up from germline, CDR1 is MNHEY and CDR2 is SMNVEV (reference sequence). The CDR3 covers 15 residues. The CDR3, as DNA: TGTGCCAGCAGTTTATCCTCTGGGGTGTCCTACGAGCAGTACTTC. It codes for CASSLSSGVSYEQYF.

The rearrangement links TRBV5-1 to TRBJ2-3; 10 bases align to TRBD1. The CDR3 consists of 16 residues. Per the germline V gene, CDR1 is SGHRS and CDR2 is YFSETQ. Trimming at V came to 1 base and at J to 2 bases, leaving 4 bases not matched to a gene. The CDR3 reads CASSLQGTGDTDTQYF. DNA of the CDR3: TGCGCCAGCAGCTTGCAAGGGACAGGGGACACAGATACGCAGTATTTT.

This rearrangement joins TRBV9 to TRBJ1-4, with 7 bases identical to TRBD1. With 3 bases clipped from V and 2 bases from J, the junction kept 1 base outside the gene matches. The CDR3 extends over 14 amino acids. Germline CDR1 is SGDLS and CDR2 is YYNGEE. The chain's CDR3 is CASSAGQTNEKLFF. The CDR3, as DNA: TGTGCCAGCAGCGCGGGACAGACTAATGAAAAACTGTTTTTT.

This clone is termed large. The chain links TRBV6-4 to TRBJ2-1; D not resolved. The V end was cut by 0 bases, the J end by 8 bases, with 11 bases between. The CDR3 runs 14 residues. CDR1 MRHNA and CDR2 SNTAGT come from the germline V gene. CDR3: CASSDSWTTDEQFF. In DNA, the CDR3 is TGTGCCAGCAGTGACTCTTGGACCACGGATGAGCAGTTCTTC.

The chain has TRBV14 and TRBJ2-1; 8 nucleotides line up with TRBD2. CDR3 length: 17 residues. Germline-derived CDR1 and CDR2 are SGHDN and FVKESK. V trimming: 4 bases; J trimming: 4 bases; junction bases outside the gene matches: 12. CDR3 DNA: TGTGCCAGCAGCCCGGGAGGGTTCGGTTATGGGTACAATGAGCAGTTCTTC. Protein sequence: CASSPGGFGYGYNEQFF.

Here the CDR3 reads CASSIWAGVPEQYF. Written as DNA, the CDR3 is TGTGCCAGTAGTATCTGGGCTGGGGTCCCCGAGCAGTACTTC. V and J are TRBV19 and TRBJ2-5; D is ambiguous. Judging by the DNA end, TRBJ2-7 fits better; the J call may be wrong. Germline V gives CDR1 LNHDA, CDR2 SQIVND (reference sequence). The CDR3 spans 14 residues.

This clone ranks as medium-sized. The chain links TRBV7-8 to TRBJ2-3; TRBD2 is a possible D gene (7 bases). Germline-derived CDR1 and CDR2 are SGHVS and FQNEAQ. The V end lost 1 base, the J end lost 5 bases, and 16 bases lay between the germline ends. The CDR3 runs 16 residues. The DNA for the CDR3 is TGTGCCAGCAGCTTAGATCCTCCTAGGGGGGGAGATACGCAGTATTTT. Translating gives CASSLDPPRGGDTQYF.

V and J are TRBV6-5 and TRBJ2-2, with no clear D. V was trimmed by 0 bases and J by 0 bases, leaving 5 bases between them. This CDR3 contains 15 residues. CDR1 and CDR2 from the germline V gene are MNHEY and SVGAGI. For the CDR3, the DNA is TGTGCCAGCAGTTACTCGACAACGAACACCGGGGAGCTGTTTTTT. It translates to CASSYSTTNTGELFF.

The chain is built from TRBV4-1 and TRBJ1-2; 8 bases agree with TRBD1. V was clipped by 3 bases and J by 4 bases; unmatched bases: 13. The CDR3 runs to 17 residues. Per the germline V gene, CDR1 is MGHRA and CDR2 is YSYEKL. In DNA, the CDR3 is TGCGCCAGCAGCCAGACAGGGACAGGCATAAAAATCTATGGCTACACCTTC. This codes for CASSQTGTGIKIYGYTF.

This clone was recorded a few times. The genes are TRBV7-9 and TRBJ1-2; 10 bases are a match to TRBD1. Trimming removed 0 bases from V and 5 bases from J; junction bases left unmatched: 6. CDR3 length: 16 residues. Germline CDR1 SEHNR, CDR2 FQNEAQ (reference sequence). The CDR3 region has the DNA TGTGCCAGCAGCTTAGCGCTGGGACAGGGGAGGTATGGCTACACCTTC. Residues: CASSLALGQGRYGYTF.